This entry is about one TCR beta chain. Trimming cost V 4 bases and J 5 bases, with 9 bases left between them. CDR1 is WNHNN and CDR2 is SYGVQD in the germline V gene (reference sequence). The CDR3 extends over 13 amino acids. Allocation to cohorts depended on clinical history reported by the participants. This table comes from immunoSEQ multiplex PCR, and its TCRdb copy is limited to in-frame clones, with some not included. The repertoire holds about 170,000 clones, roughly 84% seen once, with 7% to 7.5% in the top ten. These data are taken from a study of blood T cell repertoires in COVID-19. Study-wide background: The cDNA or gDNA used as material had been derived from T cells, B-cell-depleted T cells, or PBMCs.

This clonotype was obtained from a woman aged 45-59 years who had recovered from COVID-19. V and J are TRBV10-1 and TRBJ1-5; unclear D gene. The sequenced sample was PBMCs or T cells enriched from blood (not recorded which). The CDR3 is CASSGAFDQPQHF. The CDR3 DNA reads as TGCGCCAGCAGTGGAGCGTTTGATCAGCCCCAGCATTTT.